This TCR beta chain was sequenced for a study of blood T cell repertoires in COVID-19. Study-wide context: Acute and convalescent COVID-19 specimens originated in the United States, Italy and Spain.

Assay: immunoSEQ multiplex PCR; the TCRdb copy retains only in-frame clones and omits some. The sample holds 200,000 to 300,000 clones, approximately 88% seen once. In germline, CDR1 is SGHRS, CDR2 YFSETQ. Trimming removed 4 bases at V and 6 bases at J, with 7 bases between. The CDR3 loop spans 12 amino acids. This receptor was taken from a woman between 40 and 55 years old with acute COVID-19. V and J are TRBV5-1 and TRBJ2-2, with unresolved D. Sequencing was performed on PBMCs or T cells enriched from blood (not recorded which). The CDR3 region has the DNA TGCGCCAGCAGCCTGACTTCCGGGGAGCTGTTTTTT. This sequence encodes CASSLTSGELFF.